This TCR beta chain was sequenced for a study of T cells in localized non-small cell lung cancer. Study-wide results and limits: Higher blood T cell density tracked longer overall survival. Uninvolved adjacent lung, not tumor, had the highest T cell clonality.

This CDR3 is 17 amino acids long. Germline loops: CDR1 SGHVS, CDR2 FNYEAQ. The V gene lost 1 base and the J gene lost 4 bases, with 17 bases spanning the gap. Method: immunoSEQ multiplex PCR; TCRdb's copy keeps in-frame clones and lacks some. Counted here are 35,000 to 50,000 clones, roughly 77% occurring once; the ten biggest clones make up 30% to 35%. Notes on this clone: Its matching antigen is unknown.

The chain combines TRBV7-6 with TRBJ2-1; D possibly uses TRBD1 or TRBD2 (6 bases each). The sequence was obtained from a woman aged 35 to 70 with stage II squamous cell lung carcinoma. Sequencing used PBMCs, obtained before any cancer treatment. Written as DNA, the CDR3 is TGTGCCAGCAGCTTAGACGTAAGGGGGGTGGGTTACAATGAGCAGTTCTTC. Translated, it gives CASSLDVRGVGYNEQFF. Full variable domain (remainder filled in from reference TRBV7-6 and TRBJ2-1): GAGVSQSPRYKVTKRGQDVALRCDPISGHVSLYWYRQALGQGPEFLTYFNYEAQQDKSGLPNDRFSAERPEGSISTLTIQRTEQRDSAMYRCASSLDVRGVGYNEQFFGPGTRLTVL.